This TCR beta chain comes out of a study of beta chain features in type 1 diabetes. The overall study: Sorted cells from all samples, numbering 107,917,701, were examined.

The CDR3 has 15 amino acids. Germline-derived CDR1 and CDR2 are MNHEY and SVGAGI. V was pared by 0 bases and J by 2 bases, with 11 bases between. Only a few counts were recorded for this clone. Its antigen is currently unknown. Other nucleotide sequences from this sample produce the same CDR3. Notes on the study in general: People with Type 1 diabetes carried modestly yet significantly shorter TCRB CDR3s in all four CD4+ subsets.

Purity of each sorted population was above 95%. Expressed TCRB transcripts were sequenced after all isolated RNA was converted to cDNA. The read count averaged roughly 4 million across naive, central memory and regulatory T cell samples. Sequencing used immunoSEQ multiplex PCR; TCRdb keeps in-frame clones, though not all of them. The profile shows 500,000 to 650,000 clones, over 10% of them singletons. The specimen was naive CD4+ T cells from blood. The chain combines TRBV6-5 with TRBJ2-7; either TRBD1 or TRBD2 may fit D (5 bases each). This TCR was sampled from a man aged 30 to 39 with type 1 diabetes. CDR3 in DNA: TGTGCCAGCAGTTACTCTTCTCAGGGACCCTACGAGCAGTACTTC. It is translated as CASSYSSQGPYEQYF.